The rows below give T cell receptor beta chains drawn from one sample of a study of monozygotic twins with inflammatory bowel disease. TCRdb reprocessed the 5' RACE reads and stores each CDR3 protein as one record, lacking DNA. Reported are 350,000 to 500,000 distinct CDR3 sequences; the ten largest clones contain 2% to 2.5%. The sequenced sample consisted of blood. These receptors all stem from a human donor with ulcerative colitis or Crohn's disease, or a healthy co-twin of an affected twin (not recorded which). CDR3s include the opening cysteine and the closing phenylalanine or tryptophan.

length	V	J	CDR3
16	TRBV4-1	TRBJ2-1	CARSQVDMLSYNEQFF
15	TRBV19	TRBJ1-1	CASSIDRFPNTEAFF
17	TRBV19	TRBJ2-3	CASSILADAASTDTQYF
14	TRBV20-1	TRBJ2-3	CSAYHGVSTDTQYF
15	TRBV7-2	TRBJ1-1	CASSAEQGANTEAFF
14	TRBV7-9	TRBJ2-2	CASSLDGRAGELFF
15	TRBV5-1	TRBJ2-5	CASSPMGQGGETQYF
15	TRBV12-3/TRBV12-4	TRBJ2-4	CASSLPGATSNIQYF
12	TRBV7-9	TRBJ1-5	CVSSLVDQPQHF
17	TRBV15	TRBJ2-2	CATSRSQGTANTGELFF
16	TRBV4-3	TRBJ1-2	CASSQEGRGGSEGYTF
13	TRBV7-8	TRBJ2-7	CASSYDREVEQYF
14	TRBV25-1	TRBJ2-1	CASSEAVQGNEQFF
15	TRBV2	TRBJ1-5	CASSLLGQGSQPQHF
16	TRBV19	TRBJ2-5	CASSLKSGQGQETQYF
14	TRBV7-9	TRBJ2-3	CASSPREDTDTQYF
19	TRBV10-3	TRBJ2-1	CAISEWGASRLAGHNEQFF
12	TRBV2	TRBJ2-2	CASRGEAGELFF
13	TRBV7-9	TRBJ1-5	CASSLMANQPQHF
15	TRBV15	TRBJ2-1	CATSRTLGQGNEQFF
15	TRBV5-1	TRBJ2-3	CASSREAGAGDTQYF
15	TRBV12-5	TRBJ2-1	CASGRGTGIYNEQFF
13	TRBV6-5	TRBJ1-2	CASRPPGGYGYTF
16	TRBV5-1	TRBJ2-3	CASSLTGTTSTDTQYF
15	TRBV7-2	TRBJ2-3	CASSLVGQGFDTQYF
13	TRBV5-5	TRBJ1-3	CASIQTAGNTIYF
15	TRBV9	TRBJ1-2	CASSAQKGPLLGYTF
15	TRBV7-2	TRBJ2-5	CASSRTGTIQETQYF
13	TRBV29-1	TRBJ2-2	CSVVTANTGELFF
18	TRBV15	TRBJ1-5	CATSPTGPKKGSNQPQHF
16	TRBV30	TRBJ2-2	CAWSRGMSGRIGELFF
14	TRBV5-1	TRBJ1-1	CASSLAGDSVGAFF
16	TRBV7-2	TRBJ2-1	CASSLRQGAIVNEQFF
12	TRBV7-2	TRBJ2-1	CASSLRAGEQFF
14	TRBV5-1	TRBJ2-5	CASRQQRAQETQYF
12	TRBV7-9	TRBJ2-7	CASSLVSREQYF
18	TRBV4-2	TRBJ1-6	CASSSHGPVKGESSPLHF
15	TRBV20-1	TRBJ1-1	CSATGSGGKNTEAFF
14	TRBV7-2	TRBJ1-2	CASSYRTAVYGYTF
15	TRBV7-9	TRBJ1-2	CASSFADRGLQGYTF
13	TRBV6-6	TRBJ1-2	CASSGTGGIGYTF
16	TRBV3-1	TRBJ2-5	CASSQGTRIAQETQYF
14	TRBV7-2	TRBJ2-7	CASSLGSFSYEQYF
15	TRBV6-1	TRBJ2-1	CASSPTSGSYNEQVF
14	TRBV5-1	TRBJ1-1	CASSLALPNTEAFF
13	TRBV19	TRBJ2-1	CASSASRRNEQFF
17	TRBV6-2/TRBV6-3	TRBJ1-1	CASSYVPRETGKTEAFF
13	TRBV7-9	TRBJ2-1	CASRDRDRNEQFF
16	TRBV5-1	TRBJ2-7	CASSPDRILYSYEQYF